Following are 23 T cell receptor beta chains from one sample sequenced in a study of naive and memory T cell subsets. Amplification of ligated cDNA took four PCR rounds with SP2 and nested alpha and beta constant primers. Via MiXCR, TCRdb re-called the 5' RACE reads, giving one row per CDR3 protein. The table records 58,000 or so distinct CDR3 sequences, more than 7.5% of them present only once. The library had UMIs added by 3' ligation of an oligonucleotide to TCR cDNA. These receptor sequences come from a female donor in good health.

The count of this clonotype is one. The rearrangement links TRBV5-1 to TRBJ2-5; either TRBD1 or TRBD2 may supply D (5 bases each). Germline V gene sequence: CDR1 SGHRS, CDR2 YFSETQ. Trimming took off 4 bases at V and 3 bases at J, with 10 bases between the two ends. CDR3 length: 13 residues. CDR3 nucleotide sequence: TGCGCCAGCAGCCTCCAGGGAGAAGAGACCCAGTACTTC. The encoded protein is CASSLQGEETQYF. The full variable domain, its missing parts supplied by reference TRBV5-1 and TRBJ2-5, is KAGVTQTPRYLIKTRGQQVTLSCSPISGHRSVSWYQQTPGQGLQFLFEYFSETQRNKGNFPGRFSGRQFSNSRSEMNVSTLELGDSALYLCASSLQGEETQYFGPGTRLLVL.

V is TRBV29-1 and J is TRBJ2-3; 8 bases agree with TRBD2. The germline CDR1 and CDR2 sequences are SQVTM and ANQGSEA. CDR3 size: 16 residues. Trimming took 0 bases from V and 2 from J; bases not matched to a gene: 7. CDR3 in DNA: TGCAGCGTTGAAGACTCAGCGGGGGCCCTCACAGATACGCAGTATTTT. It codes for CSVEDSAGALTDTQYF.

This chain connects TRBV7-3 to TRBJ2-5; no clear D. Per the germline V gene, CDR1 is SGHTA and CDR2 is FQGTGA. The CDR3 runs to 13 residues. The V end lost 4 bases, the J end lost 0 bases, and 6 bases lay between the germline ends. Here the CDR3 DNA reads TGTGCCAGCAGCTCCGAGTACCAAGAGACCCAGTACTTC. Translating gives CASSSEYQETQYF. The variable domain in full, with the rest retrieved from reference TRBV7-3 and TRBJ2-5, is GAGVSQTPSNKVTEKGKYVELRCDPISGHTALYWYRQSLGQGPEFLIYFQGTGAADDSGLPNDRFFAVRPEGSVSTLKIQRTERGDSAVYLCASSSEYQETQYFGPGTRLLVL.

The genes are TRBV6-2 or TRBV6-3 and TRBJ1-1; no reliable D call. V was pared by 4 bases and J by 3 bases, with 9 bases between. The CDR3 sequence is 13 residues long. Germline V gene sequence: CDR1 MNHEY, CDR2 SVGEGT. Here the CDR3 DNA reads TGTGCCAGCAGTTCCACACCTTACACTGAAGCTTTCTTT. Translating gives CASSSTPYTEAFF.

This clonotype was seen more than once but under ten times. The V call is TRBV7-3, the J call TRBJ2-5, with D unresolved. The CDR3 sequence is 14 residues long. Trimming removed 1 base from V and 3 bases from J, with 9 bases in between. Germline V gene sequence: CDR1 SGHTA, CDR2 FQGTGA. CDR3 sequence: CASSLKTVKETQYF. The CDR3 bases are TGTGCCAGCAGCTTAAAAACGGTCAAAGAGACCCAGTACTTC. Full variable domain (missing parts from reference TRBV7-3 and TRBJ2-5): GAGVSQTPSNKVTEKGKYVELRCDPISGHTALYWYRQSLGQGPEFLIYFQGTGAADDSGLPNDRFFAVRPEGSVSTLKIQRTERGDSAVYLCASSLKTVKETQYFGPGTRLLVL.

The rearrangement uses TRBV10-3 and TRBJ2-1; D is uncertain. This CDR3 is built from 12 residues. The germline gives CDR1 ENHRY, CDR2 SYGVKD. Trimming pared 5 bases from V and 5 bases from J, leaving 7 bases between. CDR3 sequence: CAISIGNNEQFF. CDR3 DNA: TGTGCCATCAGTATAGGTAACAATGAGCAGTTCTTC.

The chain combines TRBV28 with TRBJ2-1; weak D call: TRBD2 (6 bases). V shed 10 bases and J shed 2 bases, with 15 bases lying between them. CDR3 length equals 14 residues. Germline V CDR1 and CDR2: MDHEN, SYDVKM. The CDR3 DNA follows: TGTGCCACCTCCCCCGGGGGAACCTACAATGAGCAGTTCTTC. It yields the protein CATSPGGTYNEQFF.

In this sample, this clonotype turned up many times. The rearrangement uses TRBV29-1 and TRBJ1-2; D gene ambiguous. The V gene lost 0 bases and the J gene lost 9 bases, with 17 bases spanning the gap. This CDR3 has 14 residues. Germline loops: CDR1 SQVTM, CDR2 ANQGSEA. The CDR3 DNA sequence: TGCAGCGTTGAAGAGTATGGCGGAGTATGGAGCTACACCTTC. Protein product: CSVEEYGGVWSYTF.

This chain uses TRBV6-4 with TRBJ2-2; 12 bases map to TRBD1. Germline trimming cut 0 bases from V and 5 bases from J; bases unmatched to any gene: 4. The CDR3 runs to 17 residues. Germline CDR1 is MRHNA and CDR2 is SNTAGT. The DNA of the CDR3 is TGTGCCAGCAGTGACTCGGGACAGGGGGCCGAGACCGGGGAGCTGTTTTTT. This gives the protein CASSDSGQGAETGELFF.

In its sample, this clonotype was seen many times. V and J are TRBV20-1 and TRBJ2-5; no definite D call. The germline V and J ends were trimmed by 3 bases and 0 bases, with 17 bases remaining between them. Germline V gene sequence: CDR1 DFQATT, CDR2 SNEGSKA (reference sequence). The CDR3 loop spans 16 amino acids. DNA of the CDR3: TGCAGTGCTAGTGATGCTCGGGCCCCATACCAAGAGACCCAGTACTTC. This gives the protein CSASDARAPYQETQYF.

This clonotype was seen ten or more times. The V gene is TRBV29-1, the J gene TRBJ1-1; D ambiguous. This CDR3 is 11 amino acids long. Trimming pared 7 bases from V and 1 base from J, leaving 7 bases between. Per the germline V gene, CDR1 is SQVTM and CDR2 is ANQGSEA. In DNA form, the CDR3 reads TGCAGCGGAAGAGAGAACACTGAAGCTTTCTTT. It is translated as CSGRENTEAFF.

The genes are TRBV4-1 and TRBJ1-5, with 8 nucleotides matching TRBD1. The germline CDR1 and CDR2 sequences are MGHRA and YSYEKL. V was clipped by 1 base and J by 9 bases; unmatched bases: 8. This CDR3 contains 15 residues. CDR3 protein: CASSQGTGSVGPQHF. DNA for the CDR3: TGCGCCAGCAGCCAAGGGACAGGGAGTGTGGGGCCCCAGCATTTT.

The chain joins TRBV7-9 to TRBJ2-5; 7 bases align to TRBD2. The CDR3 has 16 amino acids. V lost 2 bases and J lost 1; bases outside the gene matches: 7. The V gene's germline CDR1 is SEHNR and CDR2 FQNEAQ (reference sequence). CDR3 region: CASSLLGGRIQETQYF. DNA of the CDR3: TGTGCCAGCAGCTTACTGGGAGGGCGGATCCAAGAGACCCAGTACTTC. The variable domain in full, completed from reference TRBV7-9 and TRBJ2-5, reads DTGVSQNPRHKITKRGQNVTFRCDPISEHNRLYWYRQTLGQGPEFLTYFQNEAQLEKSRLLSDRFSAERPKGSFSTLEIQRTEQGDSAMYLCASSLLGGRIQETQYFGPGTRLLVL.

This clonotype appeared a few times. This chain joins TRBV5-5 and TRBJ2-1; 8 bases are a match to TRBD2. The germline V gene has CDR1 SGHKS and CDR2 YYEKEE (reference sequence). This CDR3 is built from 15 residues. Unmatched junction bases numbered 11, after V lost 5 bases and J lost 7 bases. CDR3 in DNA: TGTGCCAGCAGGCAGCCGGGACTAGTAAAGAATGAGCAGTTCTTC. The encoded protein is CASRQPGLVKNEQFF. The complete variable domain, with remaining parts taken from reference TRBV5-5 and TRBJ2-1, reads DAGVTQSPTHLIKTRGQQVTLRCSPISGHKSVSWYQQVLGQGPQFIFQYYEKEERGRGNFPDRFSARQFPNYSSELNVNALLLGDSALYLCASRQPGLVKNEQFFGPGTRLTVL.

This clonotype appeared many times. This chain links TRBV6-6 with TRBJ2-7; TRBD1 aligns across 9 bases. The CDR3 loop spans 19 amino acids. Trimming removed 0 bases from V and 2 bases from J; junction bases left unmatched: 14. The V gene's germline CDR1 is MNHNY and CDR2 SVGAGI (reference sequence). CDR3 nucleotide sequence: TGTGCCAGCAGTTACTCACTCGTGGACAGGGGACAGAGGCCCTACGAGCAGTACTTC. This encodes CASSYSLVDRGQRPYEQYF.

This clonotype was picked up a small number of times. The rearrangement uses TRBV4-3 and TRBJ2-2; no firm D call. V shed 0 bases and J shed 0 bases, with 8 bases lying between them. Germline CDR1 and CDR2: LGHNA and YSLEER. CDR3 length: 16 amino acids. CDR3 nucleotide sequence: TGCGCCAGCAGCCAAGAAAGTGGCACGAACACCGGGGAGCTGTTTTTT. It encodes CASSQESGTNTGELFF.

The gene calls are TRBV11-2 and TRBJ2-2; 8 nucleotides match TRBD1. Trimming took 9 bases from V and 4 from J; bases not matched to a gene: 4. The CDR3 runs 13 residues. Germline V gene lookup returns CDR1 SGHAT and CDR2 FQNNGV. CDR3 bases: TGTGCCAGTTTACAGGGGGGCACCGGGGAGCTGTTTTTT. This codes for CASLQGGTGELFF.

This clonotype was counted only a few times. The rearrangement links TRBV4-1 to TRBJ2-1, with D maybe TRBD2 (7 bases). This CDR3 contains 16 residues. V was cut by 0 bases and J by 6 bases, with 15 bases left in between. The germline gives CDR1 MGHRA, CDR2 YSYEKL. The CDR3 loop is CASSQETRGPPNEQFF. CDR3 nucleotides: TGCGCCAGCAGCCAAGAAACGCGGGGGCCTCCCAATGAGCAGTTCTTC.

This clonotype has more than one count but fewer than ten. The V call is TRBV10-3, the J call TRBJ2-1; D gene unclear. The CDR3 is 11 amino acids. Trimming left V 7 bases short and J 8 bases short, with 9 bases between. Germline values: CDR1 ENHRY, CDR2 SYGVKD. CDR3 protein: CAINRGDEQFF. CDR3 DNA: TGTGCCATCAATCGCGGTGATGAGCAGTTCTTC.

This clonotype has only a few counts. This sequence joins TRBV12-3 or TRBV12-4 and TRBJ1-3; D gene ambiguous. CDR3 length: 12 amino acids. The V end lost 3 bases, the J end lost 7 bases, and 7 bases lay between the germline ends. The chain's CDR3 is CASSFYANTIYF. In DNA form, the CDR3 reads TGTGCCAGCAGTTTTTATGCGAACACCATATATTTT.

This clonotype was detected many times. The CDR3 spells CASSWTGKFYEQYF. Written as DNA, the CDR3 is TGTGCCAGCAGTTGGACAGGGAAATTCTACGAGCAGTACTTC. The chain uses TRBV12-3 or TRBV12-4 and TRBJ2-7, with 8 bases identical to TRBD1. This CDR3 has 14 residues. Trimming cost V 4 bases and J 3 bases; bases outside gene matches: 5.

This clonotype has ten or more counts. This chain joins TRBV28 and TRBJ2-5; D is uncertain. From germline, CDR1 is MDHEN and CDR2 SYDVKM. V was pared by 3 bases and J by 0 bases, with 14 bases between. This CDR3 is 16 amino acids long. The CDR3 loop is CASSLGGSEYQETQYF. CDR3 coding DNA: TGTGCCAGCAGTTTGGGTGGGTCTGAGTACCAAGAGACCCAGTACTTC.

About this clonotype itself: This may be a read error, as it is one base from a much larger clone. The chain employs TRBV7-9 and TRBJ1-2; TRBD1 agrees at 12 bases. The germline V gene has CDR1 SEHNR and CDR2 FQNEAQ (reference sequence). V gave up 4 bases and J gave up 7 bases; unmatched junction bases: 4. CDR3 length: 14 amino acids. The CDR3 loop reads CASSSGDRGPGYTF. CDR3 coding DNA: TGTGCCAGCAGCTCCGGGGACAGGGGGCCTGGCTACACCTTC.